This passage covers 25 T cell receptor beta chains from one sample sequenced in a study of CXCR3-negative and CXCR3-positive naive CD8 T cells. Study-wide results and limits: CXCR3-positive naive cells had more hydrophobic TRB CDR3s than CXCR3-negative naive cells.

No antigen has been identified for these receptors. The study made its TRB cDNA libraries by 5' RACE, adding UMI labels. TCRdb re-called the 5' RACE reads; one entry per CDR3 protein, DNA not given. There are around 95,000 distinct CDR3 sequences in the sample, with approximately 0.99% held by the top ten. Sequencing was performed on naive CXCR3+ CD8+ T cells from blood. Indicated subset: CD45RO-CCR7+CD27+CD95- naive CD8+ T cells expressing CXCR3 (TNR3+). The receptors originated from a human donor in good health. Some clones in this sample may be carry-over from other donors' samples.

This chain connects TRBV27 to TRBJ2-1. CDR3 length: 13 residues. The V gene's germline CDR1 is MNHEY and CDR2 SMNVEV (reference sequence). This chain's CDR3 is CASSEATYSEQFF.

The genes are TRBV29-1 and TRBJ2-6; TCRdb indicates TRBD2, and absent DNA this call remains unverified. CDR1 and CDR2 (germline): SQVTM, ANQGSEA. The CDR3 consists of 17 residues. The CDR3 region is CSVKVTALPSGANVLTF.

This rearrangement joins TRBV7-8 to TRBJ2-1; without DNA, the TCRdb call of TRBD1 cannot be checked. CDR3 length: 17 residues. Germline V gives CDR1 SGHVS, CDR2 FQNEAQ. This chain's CDR3 is CASSFTGGSLSYNEQFF.

The gene calls are TRBV12-3 or TRBV12-4 and TRBJ1-2. This CDR3 region has 13 residues. The CDR3 loop reads CASSLTVNYGYTF.

The chain employs TRBV29-1 and TRBJ2-7. Germline-derived CDR1 and CDR2 are SQVTM and ANQGSEA. The CDR3 totals 11 residues. CDR3 residues: CSVEVTYEQYF.

The chain links TRBV29-1 to TRBJ1-1. In germline, CDR1 is SQVTM, CDR2 ANQGSEA. The CDR3 sequence is 13 residues long. CDR3 residues: CSAPTALNTEAFF.

The chain has TRBV29-1 and TRBJ2-7. This CDR3 comprises 12 residues. The germline CDR1 and CDR2 sequences are SQVTM and ANQGSEA. The CDR3 protein is CSVSIGSYEQYF.

The rearrangement joins TRBV7-2 to TRBJ2-7. This CDR3 has 12 amino acids. Per germline, CDR1 SGHTA and CDR2 FQGNSA. The CDR3 here is CASSSDLMEQYF.

V is TRBV19 and J is TRBJ1-5. From germline, CDR1 is LNHDA and CDR2 SQIVND (reference sequence). The CDR3 length is 15 residues. This CDR3 is CASSIDPGSNQPQHF.

This rearrangement joins TRBV14 to TRBJ2-7. The CDR3 has 12 amino acids. From germline, CDR1 is SGHDN and CDR2 FVKESK. The CDR3 spells CASSQWAYEQYF.

This rearrangement joins TRBV27 to TRBJ1-1; with no DNA, the TCRdb D assignment of TRBD1 cannot be verified. Looked up from germline, CDR1 is MNHEY and CDR2 is SMNVEV (reference sequence). The CDR3 spans 14 residues. CDR3 amino acids: CASSQGGSDTEAFF.

The rearrangement links TRBV9 to TRBJ2-5; as DNA is missing, the TRBD2 call by TCRdb cannot be tested. Germline V CDR1 and CDR2: SGDLS, YYNGEE. The CDR3 is 19 amino acids. CDR3 residues: CASSVSQRASGGPEETQYF.

CDR3 protein: CASSPTGLAAEQFF. This sequence joins TRBV7-9 and TRBJ2-1; TCRdb gives TRBD2 as the D gene, but with no DNA this cannot be confirmed. The CDR3 sequence is 14 residues long. CDR1 and CDR2 from the germline V gene are SEHNR and FQNEAQ (reference sequence).

The chain recombines TRBV10-3 with TRBJ2-7; TCRdb names TRBD1, which stays unverified in the absence of DNA. This CDR3 comprises 14 residues. The germline V gene encodes CDR1 ENHRY and CDR2 SYGVKD. The CDR3 spells CAISEDRGLYEQYF.

This chain connects TRBV4-3 to TRBJ1-1; lacking DNA, the TRBD1 call made by TCRdb goes unchecked. This CDR3 has 15 residues. Germline CDR1 and CDR2: LGHNA and YSLEER. CDR3 loop: CASSQGYVQGTEAFF.

This chain connects TRBV19 to TRBJ2-2; the D call of TRBD1 rests on TCRdb alone, since no DNA is present to check it. The CDR3 runs to 15 residues. The germline V gene has CDR1 LNHDA and CDR2 SQIVND (reference sequence). The CDR3 is CASLRQGANTGELFF.

This sequence joins TRBV20-1 and TRBJ1-3. The germline CDR1 and CDR2 sequences are DFQATT and SNEGSKA (reference sequence). There are 14 residues in the CDR3. The CDR3 protein is CSARDRASGNTIYF.

This chain joins TRBV6-2 or TRBV6-3 and TRBJ2-7; there is no DNA to check the TCRdb D call of TRBD1. Germline loops: CDR1 MNHEY, CDR2 SVGEGT. The CDR3 loop spans 15 amino acids. CDR3 amino acids: CASSYSIQGRDEQYF.

This rearrangement joins TRBV7-6 to TRBJ2-7; the TCRdb call, TRBD1, lacks DNA for checking. Germline CDR1 is SGHVS and CDR2 is FNYEAQ. This CDR3 contains 14 residues. CDR3: CASSSIQGNYEQYF.

The rearrangement links TRBV29-1 to TRBJ1-2; the TCRdb call, TRBD1, lacks DNA for checking. Germline CDR1 SQVTM, CDR2 ANQGSEA. There are 13 residues in the CDR3. CDR3 sequence: CSVPGQGKYGYTF.

V gene TRBV21-1 combines with J gene TRBJ2-1; the D gene TCRdb calls, TRBD2, cannot be checked with no DNA. TRBV21-1 is a listed pseudogene. This CDR3 is built from 16 residues. CDR3 in amino acids: CASSKGRLDEYNEQFF.

This chain links TRBV7-9 with TRBJ2-7. The germline V gene encodes CDR1 SEHNR and CDR2 FQNEAQ (reference sequence). The CDR3 is 13 residues long. CDR3 sequence: CASSFEALGEQYF.

This rearrangement joins TRBV3-2 to TRBJ1-4. TRBV3-2 is a pseudogene locus. The CDR3 loop spans 16 amino acids. CDR3 sequence reads: CASKIVVRQLNEKLFF.

The chain has TRBV29-1 and TRBJ1-2; the TRBD1 assignment by TCRdb is unverifiable without DNA. Per germline, CDR1 SQVTM and CDR2 ANQGSEA. The CDR3 has 18 residues. CDR3: CSVEGGTDSKIANYGYTF. Full variable domain (outside the CDR3, taken from reference TRBV29-1 and TRBJ1-2): SAVISQKPSRDICQRGTSLTIQCQVDSQVTMMFWYRQQPGQSLTLIATANQGSEATYESGFVIDKFPISRPNLTFSTLTVSNMSPEDSSIYLCSVEGGTDSKIANYGYTFGSGTRLTVV.

The chain recombines TRBV6-2 or TRBV6-3 with TRBJ2-7; TCRdb returns TRBD1, unconfirmable since there is no DNA. Germline V gene sequence: CDR1 MNHEY, CDR2 SVGEGT. The CDR3 extends over 15 amino acids. The CDR3: CASIEQGQGYYEQYF.